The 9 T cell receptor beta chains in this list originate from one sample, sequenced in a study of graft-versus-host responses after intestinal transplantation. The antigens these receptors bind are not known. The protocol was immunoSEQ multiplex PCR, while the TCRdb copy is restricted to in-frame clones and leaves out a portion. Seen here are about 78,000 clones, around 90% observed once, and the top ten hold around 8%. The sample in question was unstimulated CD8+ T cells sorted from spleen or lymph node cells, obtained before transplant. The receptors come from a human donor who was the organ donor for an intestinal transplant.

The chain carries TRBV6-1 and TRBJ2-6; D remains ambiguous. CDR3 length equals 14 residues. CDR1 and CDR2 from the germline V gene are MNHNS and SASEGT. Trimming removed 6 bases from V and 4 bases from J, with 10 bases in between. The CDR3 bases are TGTGCCAGCAGGCAGCCCGGGGGGGCCAACGTCCTGACTTTC. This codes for CASRQPGGANVLTF.

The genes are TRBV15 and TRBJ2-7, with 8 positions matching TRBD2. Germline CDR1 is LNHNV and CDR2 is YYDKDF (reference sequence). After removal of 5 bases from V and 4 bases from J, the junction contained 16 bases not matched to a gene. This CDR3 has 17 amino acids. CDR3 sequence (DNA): TGTGCCACCAGCGCACGGCTCTGGGCTAGCGGGTCGTACGAGCAGTACTTC. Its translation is CATSARLWASGSYEQYF.

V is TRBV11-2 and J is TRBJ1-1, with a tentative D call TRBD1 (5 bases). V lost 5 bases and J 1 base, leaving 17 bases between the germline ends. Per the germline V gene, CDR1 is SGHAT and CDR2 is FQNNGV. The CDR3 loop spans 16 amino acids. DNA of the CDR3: TGTGCCAGCAGCCCCCTACCCGGGACGGCGAACACTGAAGCTTTCTTT. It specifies CASSPLPGTANTEAFF.

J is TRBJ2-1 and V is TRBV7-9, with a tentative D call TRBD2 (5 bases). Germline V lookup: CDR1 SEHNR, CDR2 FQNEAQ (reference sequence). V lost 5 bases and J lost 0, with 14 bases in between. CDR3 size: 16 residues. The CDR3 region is CASSTPQRSSYNEQFF. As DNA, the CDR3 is TGTGCCAGCAGCACCCCGCAGCGGAGCTCCTACAATGAGCAGTTCTTC.

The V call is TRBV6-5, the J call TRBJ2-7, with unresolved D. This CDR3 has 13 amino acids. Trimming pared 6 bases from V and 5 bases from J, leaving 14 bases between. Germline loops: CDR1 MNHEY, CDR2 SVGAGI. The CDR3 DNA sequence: TGTGCCAGCAGCCCGGGCCCTAGAAACGAGCAGTACTTC. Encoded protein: CASSPGPRNEQYF.

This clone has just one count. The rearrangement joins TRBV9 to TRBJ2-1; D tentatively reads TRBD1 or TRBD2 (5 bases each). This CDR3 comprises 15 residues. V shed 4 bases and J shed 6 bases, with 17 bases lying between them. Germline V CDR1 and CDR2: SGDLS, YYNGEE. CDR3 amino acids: CASSQYRDPSNEQFF. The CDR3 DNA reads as TGTGCCAGCAGCCAATACCGGGACCCCTCCAATGAGCAGTTCTTC.

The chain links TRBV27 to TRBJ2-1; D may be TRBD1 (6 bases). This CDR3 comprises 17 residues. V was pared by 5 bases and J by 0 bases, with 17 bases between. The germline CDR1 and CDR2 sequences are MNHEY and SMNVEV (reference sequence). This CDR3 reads CASSLKRTVSSYNEQFF. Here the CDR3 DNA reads TGTGCCAGCAGTCTTAAACGGACAGTTAGCTCCTACAATGAGCAGTTCTTC.

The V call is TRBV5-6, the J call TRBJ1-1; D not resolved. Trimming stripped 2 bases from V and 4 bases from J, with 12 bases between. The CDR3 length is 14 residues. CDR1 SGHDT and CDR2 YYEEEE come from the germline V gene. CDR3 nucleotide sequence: TGTGCCAGCAGCTTAGTTGGGGAATGCACTGAAGCTTTCTTT. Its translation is CASSLVGECTEAFF.

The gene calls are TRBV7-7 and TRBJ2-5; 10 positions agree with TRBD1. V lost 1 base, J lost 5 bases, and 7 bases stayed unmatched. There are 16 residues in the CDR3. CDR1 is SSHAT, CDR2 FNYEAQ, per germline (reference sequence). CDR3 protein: CASSLEVGQGYETQYF. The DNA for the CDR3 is TGTGCCAGCAGCTTAGAAGTGGGACAGGGGTACGAGACCCAGTACTTC.